Given below is one T cell receptor (beta chain) in context. No antigen is known for it. One base away there is no much larger clone; base qualities are not given. CDR1 and CDR2, looked up from the germline V gene (reference sequence), are LNHDA and SQIVND. The CDR3, from cysteine to phenylalanine, totals 17 residues. The sequence is cut down to CDR3 DNA, 51 bases in frame from base 1. V loses 9 bases of germline sequence and J loses 1 base, and the interval between the two ends is 22 bases. The time point label, as the study defines it: week 35, safety follow-up. Every vaccine dose consisted of 300 ug of a 20-mer mutant IDH1 peptide in Montanide, administered subcutaneously together with topical imiquimod. Eight vaccinations were administered to patients in weeks 1, 3, 5, 7, 11, 15, 19 and 23, corresponding to visits V03 through V10. All donors had newly diagnosed IDH1-mutant astrocytomas of WHO grade 3 or 4 that showed loss of nuclear ATRX. The samples were drawn from NOA16, a multicentre, single-arm, open-label phase I trial in Germany that tested a mutant IDH1 peptide vaccine in humans for the first time. Genomic DNA for TCRB sequencing was extracted from EDTA blood using the DNeasy Blood and Tissue Kit.

These data come from a study of a mutant IDH1 vaccine in newly diagnosed glioma (dated by TCRdb to 2020 to 2023). Context from the whole study: Vaccination started 4-6 weeks after radiotherapy alone, or was given together with temozolomide cycles in the groups whose treatment included chemotherapy. Of the approximately 33 treated patients, approximately 60% were male and around 40% were female, and the mean age was about 40 years. Prior to enrollment, standard therapy consisting of radiotherapy alone, temozolomide alone, or radiochemotherapy with temozolomide had been administered to patients, with the combination being received by most patients. The week-35 safety follow-up was designated visit V12, and the week-47 end of study was designated visit V13. Peripheral blood was collected at six visits: V03 (baseline), V05, V07, V10, V12 and V13. For exploratory analyses, fewer than 30 treated patients had longitudinal TCRB deep sequencing done wherever samples were available. The paper's findings and limits, for the study overall: The authors noted that analyses of patient blood samples could not be reproduced because of sample limitations. Pseudoprogression appeared unrelated to alterations in the top peripheral T cell clonotypes detected by TCRB sequencing. Immune responses induced by the vaccine were seen in 90% to 95% of patients across multiple MHC alleles. Selection of PBMC samples for TCRB deep sequencing was based on availability.

The library was produced with the immunoSEQ multiplex PCR assay. Rearranged TCR beta chain sequences were amplified using the hsTCRB Kit according to the manufacturer's protocol. An Illumina MiSeq was used to sequence the TCRB libraries. Processing in the source paper ran as follows. The proprietary platform of the kit vendor was used for demultiplexing, trimming and gene mapping. Drawn from immuneACCESS, this table holds only the in-frame rearrangements with V and J called that TCRdb kept. Clones are partly lost; checked studies trace under half to an unresolved V gene and leave the rest unexplained. That table supplies the V and J calls and clone size; D and trimming were determined from the DNA. The table for this sample lists 45,000 or so clones; approximately 90% of them were counted only once. The ten biggest clones cover roughly 5% of the sample.

The chain is assembled from TRBV19 and TRBJ1-5, with TRBD1 as a weak D call on 6 bases. The sequence was collected from a woman between 40 and 55 years old with glioma. This sample comprised PBMCs, obtained from a glioma patient whose treatment included an IDH1 peptide vaccine. The encoded CDR3 is CASDDQGFVLSNQPQHF. The DNA sequence is TGTGCCAGCGACGACCAGGGGTTCGTCCTCAGCAATCAGCCCCAGCATTTT.